The 25 T cell receptor beta chains below were found in one sample sequenced in a study of vaccination and CD4 T cells after COVID-19. Sequenced with the Oncomine TCR Beta short-read assay was DNA taken from cultured CD4+ T cells. From the PCR reads, TCRdb called clonotypes with MiXCR, one entry per CDR3 protein. There are under 25,000 distinct CDR3 sequences in the sample; roughly a quarter occur only once, and approximately 10% lies in the top ten. These receptors have no known antigen. Documented treatment: approximately 9-day PBMC culture with coronavirus spike peptide pools or control peptides (ViraFEST assay). Material for sequencing was cultured CD4+ T cells from blood. The receptors stem from a human donor with COVID-19.

The table lists this clonotype with a few counts. The genes are TRBV6-5 and TRBJ2-2, with D hard to call. The CDR3 is 15 amino acids. CDR1 MNHEY and CDR2 SVGAGI come from the germline V gene. V lost 4 bases to trimming and J lost 0 bases, with 9 bases between them. The CDR3 reads CASSSVTTNTGELFF. CDR3 bases: TGTGCCAGCAGTTCGGTGACCACGAACACCGGGGAGCTGTTTTTT.

The gene calls are TRBV6-1 and TRBJ2-7; D gene unclear. The V and J ends lost 6 bases and 2 bases respectively, with 17 bases between them. Germline values: CDR1 MNHNS, CDR2 SASEGT. This CDR3 is built from 15 residues. The CDR3 bases are TGTGCCAGCAGCTCCCCCAAGGTATACCCCTACGAGCAGTACTTC. This codes for CASSSPKVYPYEQYF.

This chain connects TRBV18 to TRBJ2-2; D not certain. CDR1 and CDR2 from the germline V gene are KGHSH and LQKENI. CDR3 size: 16 residues. V gave up 2 bases and J gave up 4 bases, with 14 bases separating them. CDR3 sequence reads: CASSPVRHDITGELFF. CDR3 nucleotides: TGTGCCAGCTCACCAGTCCGACACGACATCACCGGGGAGCTGTTTTTT.

This clonotype was seen only a few times. The rearrangement uses TRBV5-8 and TRBJ1-1; D unresolved. Between the trimmed V and J ends, which lost 4 bases and 3 bases, there was a span of 10 bases. This CDR3 has 13 residues. Germline V gives CDR1 SGHTS, CDR2 YDEGEE. Here the CDR3 DNA reads TGTGCCAGCAGCGTGACACGGGACACTGAAGCTTTCTTT. Translation: CASSVTRDTEAFF.

The chain is built from TRBV11-1 and TRBJ1-1; TRBD1 matches at 8 bases. Germline V gene sequence: CDR1 SGHAT, CDR2 FQDESV (reference sequence). The CDR3 is 15 amino acids. The trim removed 4 bases at V and 2 bases at J, leaving 6 bases unmatched. This CDR3 reads CASSSRDRTNTEAFF. CDR3 nucleotides: TGTGCCAGCAGCTCTAGGGACAGGACAAACACTGAAGCTTTCTTT. The entire variable domain, with the rest obtained from reference TRBV11-1 and TRBJ1-1, is as follows: EAEVAQSPRYKITEKSQAVAFWCDPISGHATLYWYRQILGQGPELLVQFQDESVVDDSQLPKDRFSAERLKGVDSTLKIQPAELGDSAMYLCASSSRDRTNTEAFFGQGTRLTVV.

V usage is TRBV28 and J usage is TRBJ2-1, with 11 bases identical to TRBD2. Germline V CDR1 and CDR2: MDHEN, SYDVKM. J gave up 8 bases and V 3 bases, and 6 bases lay outside the gene matches. There are 15 residues in the CDR3. The CDR3 loop is CASSFLAGGGYEQFF. DNA of the CDR3: TGTGCCAGCAGTTTTTTAGCGGGGGGGGGTTATGAGCAGTTCTTC.

This clonotype has a handful of counts. This sequence joins TRBV28 and TRBJ1-5, with D possibly being TRBD1 (5 bases). The CDR3 spans 12 residues. Germline loops: CDR1 MDHEN, CDR2 SYDVKM. Trimming shortened V by 10 bases and J by 3 bases, and 10 bases separated the two germline ends. The CDR3 here is CATGGVNQPQHF. The DNA of the CDR3 is TGTGCCACGGGGGGGGTCAATCAGCCCCAGCATTTT. Using reference TRBV28 and TRBJ1-5 for the parts outside the CDR3, the full variable domain is DVKVTQSSRYLVKRTGEKVFLECVQDMDHENMFWYRQDPGLGLRLIYFSYDVKMKEKGDIPEGYSVSREKKERFSLILESASTNQTSMYLCATGGVNQPQHFGDGTRLSIL.

CDR3 residues: CASSYLTPKTQYF. The CDR3 DNA reads as TGTGCCAGCAGTTACCTGACCCCTAAGACCCAGTACTTC. This chain joins TRBV6-2 or TRBV6-3 and TRBJ2-5; D is unresolved. V shed 2 bases and J shed 6 bases, with 10 bases lying between them. The CDR3 runs to 13 residues. Per the germline V gene, CDR1 is MNHEY and CDR2 is SVGEGT.

The rearrangement links TRBV18 to TRBJ1-5; the match to TRBD1 covers 9 bases. Germline lookup yields CDR1 KGHSH and CDR2 LQKENI. The CDR3 totals 17 residues. The trim removed 4 bases at V and 1 base at J, leaving 8 bases unmatched. The CDR3 spells CASSRGTGTTSNQPQHF. Written as DNA, the CDR3 is TGTGCCAGCTCACGCGGGACAGGGACTACGAGCAATCAGCCCCAGCATTTT.

The J gene is TRBJ1-3, the V gene TRBV10-1; D is possibly TRBD1 (6 bases). V lost 5 bases and J 4 bases, leaving 9 bases between the germline ends. Per germline, CDR1 WNHNN and CDR2 SYGVQD (reference sequence). This CDR3 has 13 residues. The CDR3 nucleotides read TGCGCCAGCAGTTTGGACAGCGGAAACACCATATATTTT. Translated, it gives CASSLDSGNTIYF.

The chain joins TRBV7-9 to TRBJ2-1; D is perhaps TRBD2 (6 bases). The CDR3 has 13 residues. Trimming cost V 1 base and J 10 bases, with 11 bases left between them. From germline, CDR1 is SEHNR and CDR2 FQNEAQ (reference sequence). The CDR3 sequence: CASSLEVAGEQFF. The CDR3 nucleotides read TGTGCCAGCAGCTTAGAAGTTGCGGGGGAGCAGTTCTTC. Full variable domain (missing parts from reference TRBV7-9 and TRBJ2-1): DTGVSQNPRHKITKRGQNVTFRCDPISEHNRLYWYRQTLGQGPEFLTYFQNEAQLEKSRLLSDRFSAERPKGSFSTLEIQRTEQGDSAMYLCASSLEVAGEQFFGPGTRLTVL.

The genes are TRBV6-1 and TRBJ2-1, with D tentatively TRBD2 (7 bases). The germline V gene has CDR1 MNHNS and CDR2 SASEGT. CDR3 size: 18 residues. V was clipped by 6 bases and J by 0 bases, with 21 bases between them. CDR3 loop: CASRGGLGQPSSYNEQFF. CDR3 nucleotides: TGTGCCAGCAGGGGGGGGCTAGGACAGCCGAGCTCCTACAATGAGCAGTTCTTC.

This clonotype came up a few times. This chain uses TRBV6-1 with TRBJ2-5; 8 nucleotides align to TRBD1. Germline trimming cut 6 bases from V and 5 bases from J; bases unmatched to any gene: 2. The CDR3 runs to 12 residues. The germline V gene has CDR1 MNHNS and CDR2 SASEGT. The CDR3 region has the DNA TGTGCCAGCAGAGACAGGGGTGAGACCCAGTACTTC. Protein product: CASRDRGETQYF.

V and J are TRBV6-1 and TRBJ2-1; D is unresolved. The V gene lost 4 bases and the J gene lost 7 bases, with 17 bases spanning the gap. The CDR3 length is 15 residues. Germline assignment: CDR1 MNHNS and CDR2 SASEGT. The CDR3 is CASSAPGTFRNEQFF. The CDR3, as DNA: TGTGCCAGCAGTGCCCCGGGCACATTTCGGAATGAGCAGTTCTTC.

This clonotype was observed a few times. V and J are TRBV5-1 and TRBJ1-2; D is unresolved. The V gene's germline CDR1 is SGHRS and CDR2 YFSETQ. Trimming took 4 bases from V and 2 from J, leaving 9 bases between them. The CDR3 is 13 amino acids. The CDR3 DNA reads TGCGCCAGCAGCCCGCAGACCAACTATGGCTACACCTTC. Translation gives CASSPQTNYGYTF.

This clonotype turned up a few times. The chain uses TRBV7-9 and TRBJ1-1; D possibly corresponds to TRBD1 (5 bases). The CDR3 sequence is 13 residues long. Trimming removed 5 bases at V and 7 bases at J, with 14 bases between. Germline V gene lookup returns CDR1 SEHNR and CDR2 FQNEAQ (reference sequence). The CDR3 region is CASSKVDRFEAFF. CDR3 DNA sequence: TGTGCCAGCAGCAAGGTAGACAGATTTGAAGCTTTCTTT.

This clonotype was observed a few times. V is TRBV2 and J is TRBJ2-3; D gene unclear. CDR3 length: 14 residues. Per the germline V gene, CDR1 is SNHLY and CDR2 is FYNNEI. The V and J ends lost 11 bases and 0 bases respectively, with 15 bases between them. The CDR3 coding sequence is TGTGCCGACGGGCGGACGACTAGCACAGATACGCAGTATTTT. Translating gives CADGRTTSTDTQYF.

The V call is TRBV19, the J call TRBJ1-3, with no clear D. Germline-derived CDR1 and CDR2 are LNHDA and SQIVND (reference sequence). The CDR3 runs to 17 residues. Trimming stripped 3 bases from V and 0 bases from J, with 15 bases between. The DNA for the CDR3 is TGTGCCAGTAGTATCACCGATTTTCCTTCCTCTGGAAACACCATATATTTT. Residues: CASSITDFPSSGNTIYF.

The chain is built from TRBV14 and TRBJ2-3, with unresolved D. V shed 2 bases and J shed 0 bases, with 9 bases lying between them. Germline lookup yields CDR1 SGHDN and CDR2 FVKESK. CDR3 length: 15 amino acids. Written as DNA, the CDR3 is TGTGCCAGCAGCCAAAGGACCCCTAGCACAGATACGCAGTATTTT. Protein product: CASSQRTPSTDTQYF.

This clonotype was recorded a few times. V gene TRBV10-3 combines with J gene TRBJ2-5; 7 bases align to TRBD1. Trimming took 0 bases from V and 4 from J; bases not matched to a gene: 5. CDR1 ENHRY and CDR2 SYGVKD come from the germline V gene. This CDR3 spans 15 amino acids. The CDR3: CAISESRAGGETQYF. The CDR3 DNA is TGTGCCATCAGTGAGTCCCGGGCAGGGGGAGAGACCCAGTACTTC.

The chain carries TRBV6-1 and TRBJ2-1, with TRBD2 as a possible D gene (6 bases). Trimming cost V 6 bases and J 2 bases, with 20 bases left between them. The CDR3 has 17 residues. Germline CDR1 reads MNHNS; CDR2 reads SASEGT. CDR3 region: CASSAIRVSGTYNEQFF. The DNA of the CDR3 is TGTGCCAGCAGCGCAATCAGAGTTAGCGGAACCTACAATGAGCAGTTCTTC.

This clonotype was found a few times. This chain joins TRBV6-1 and TRBJ1-6; no clear D gene. This CDR3 is built from 15 residues. Trimming left V 4 bases short and J 8 bases short, with 15 bases between. The germline gives CDR1 MNHNS, CDR2 SASEGT. As DNA, the CDR3 is TGTGCCAGCAGTGCCCGACGGACTAGCGATTCACCCCTCCACTTT. It translates to CASSARRTSDSPLHF.

This chain joins TRBV6-1 and TRBJ2-2; D is possibly TRBD1 (6 bases). The V end was cut by 5 bases, the J end by 1 base, with 11 bases between. This CDR3 is 15 amino acids long. Germline V gives CDR1 MNHNS, CDR2 SASEGT. DNA of the CDR3: TGTGCCAGCAGTCCCGGGACACTGAACACCGGGGAGCTGTTTTTT. Amino acid sequence: CASSPGTLNTGELFF.

This clonotype counts as medium-sized. The V and J genes are TRBV27 and TRBJ1-1; D is possibly TRBD1 (6 bases). V was pared by 3 bases and J by 0 bases, with 17 bases between. The CDR3 contains 17 residues. Germline V lookup: CDR1 MNHEY, CDR2 SMNVEV (reference sequence). The CDR3 is CASSFGRGVGMNTEAFF. The CDR3 DNA is TGTGCCAGCAGTTTCGGAAGGGGGGTGGGAATGAACACTGAAGCTTTCTTT.

The rearrangement uses TRBV6-1 and TRBJ2-5; 8 nucleotides line up with TRBD1. After removal of 8 bases from V and 5 bases from J, the junction contained 10 bases not matched to a gene. Germline assignment: CDR1 MNHNS and CDR2 SASEGT. The CDR3 extends over 14 amino acids. The CDR3 coding sequence is TGTGCCAGCTCCCTCCAGGGGGCGGTTGAGACCCAGTACTTC. Residues: CASSLQGAVETQYF.